The 13 T cell receptor beta chains reported below all come from one sample, sequenced in a study of T cell responses to AZD1222 COVID-19 vaccine. Data came from immunoSEQ multiplex PCR; TCRdb stores just in-frame clones and leaves some out. The data hold approximately 160,000 clones, with about 90% observed a single time. Sample: peripheral blood, taken on day 0 of AZD1222 vaccination. The receptors shown here come from an adult in good health.

A note on this clone: At one of its ends the junction is not consistent with the germline gene, which may arise from a read error. V and J are TRBV30 and TRBJ1-3, with unresolved D. CDR1 is GTSNPN, CDR2 SVGIG, per germline (reference sequence). The length of the CDR3 is 11 residues. The CDR3 spells CAWSVFGPKDF. The CDR3 DNA sequence: TGTGCCTGGAGTGTCTTCGGTCCAAAGGATTTT.

This chain links TRBV6-5 with TRBJ1-5, with 8 bases aligning to TRBD1. The germline V gene encodes CDR1 MNHEY and CDR2 SVGAGI. This CDR3 is 15 amino acids long. J lost 6 bases, V lost 5 bases, and 9 bases had no gene match. The CDR3 DNA follows: TGTGCCAGCAGTAACGACAGGGGCCGGGCTCAGCCCCAGCATTTT. It encodes CASSNDRGRAQPQHF.

This chain joins TRBV24-1 and TRBJ1-1; no firm D call. Germline CDR1 reads KGHDR; CDR2 reads SFDVKD. The V and J ends lost 6 bases and 1 base respectively, with 5 bases between them. The CDR3 contains 12 residues. The CDR3 region is CATSLGNTEAFF. Written as DNA, the CDR3 is TGTGCCACCAGTTTGGGGAACACTGAAGCTTTCTTT.

The chain couples TRBV2 to TRBJ2-5, with 8 bases matching TRBD2. The CDR3 runs 17 residues. Germline-derived CDR1 and CDR2 are SNHLY and FYNNEI. V dropped 2 bases and J dropped 3; count of bases not matched to a gene: 11. For the CDR3, the DNA is TGTGCCAGCAGTGAATTCGGGACTAGTCGGAATAAAGAGACCCAGTACTTC. This translates into CASSEFGTSRNKETQYF.

This clone was observed a single time. The chain employs TRBV5-1 and TRBJ2-5; D possibly corresponds to TRBD2 (5 bases). Germline-derived CDR1 and CDR2 are SGHRS and YFSETQ. This CDR3 contains 19 residues. Trimming removed 4 bases at V and 2 bases at J, with 27 bases between. DNA for the CDR3: TGCGCCAGCAGCCTCGGTGAGGGATTATGGACCGAAGGACAAGAGACCCAGTACTTC. Amino acids: CASSLGEGLWTEGQETQYF.

The CDR3 loop reads CSASPWTGYTSPLHF. CDR3 DNA: TGCAGTGCTAGTCCTTGGACAGGGTACACTTCACCCCTCCACTTT. V gene TRBV20-1 combines with J gene TRBJ1-6; 8 bases map to TRBD1. The CDR3 contains 15 residues. The V gene's germline CDR1 is DFQATT and CDR2 SNEGSKA (reference sequence). The V gene end was trimmed by 3 bases and the J gene end by 9 bases; junction bases not matched to a gene: 10.

This clone appeared once. The rearrangement links TRBV6-5 to TRBJ2-5; weak D call: TRBD2 (6 bases). Germline assignment: CDR1 MNHEY and CDR2 SVGAGI. V was shortened by 0 bases and J by 1 base, with 6 bases between the two germline ends. This CDR3 has 14 residues. CDR3 in DNA: TGTGCCAGCAGTTACTCCGGGGGCCAAGAGACCCAGTACTTC. It encodes CASSYSGGQETQYF.

The rearrangement links TRBV7-8 to TRBJ1-6, with TRBD1 identical over 7 bases. With V trimmed by 3 bases and J by 6 bases, 2 bases remained unmatched. The CDR3 length is 14 residues. Germline values: CDR1 SGHVS, CDR2 FQNEAQ. The DNA for the CDR3 is TGTGCCAGCAGCTTCCGGGACAGTAATTCACCCCTCCACTTT. Translating it yields CASSFRDSNSPLHF. The full variable domain, in which reference TRBV7-8 and TRBJ1-6 provide the parts outside the CDR3, is GAGVSQSPRYKVAKRGQDVALRCDPISGHVSLFWYQQALGQGPEFLTYFQNEAQLDKSGLPSDRFFAERPEGSVSTLKIQRTQQEDSAVYLCASSFRDSNSPLHFGNGTRLTVT.

The rearrangement joins TRBV7-9 to TRBJ1-4; 8 bases are a match to TRBD1. Germline V lookup: CDR1 SEHNR, CDR2 FQNEAQ (reference sequence). This CDR3 has 15 residues. Trimming took 5 bases from V and 3 from J; bases not matched to a gene: 5. The chain's CDR3 is CASSPPDRANEKLFF. As DNA, the CDR3 is TGTGCCAGCAGCCCTCCGGACAGGGCTAATGAAAAACTGTTTTTT. The variable domain in full, with the rest retrieved from reference TRBV7-9 and TRBJ1-4, is DTGVSQNPRHKITKRGQNVTFRCDPISEHNRLYWYRQTLGQGPEFLTYFQNEAQLEKSRLLSDRFSAERPKGSFSTLEIQRTEQGDSAMYLCASSPPDRANEKLFFGSGTQLSVL.

The chain combines TRBV5-1 with TRBJ2-1; 8 bases match TRBD2. The CDR3 length is 17 residues. CDR1 SGHRS and CDR2 YFSETQ come from the germline V gene. The ends lost 0 bases at V and 3 bases at J; junction bases unmatched: 8. CDR3: CASSLGGGLASYNEQFF. CDR3 DNA sequence: TGCGCCAGCAGCTTGGGGGGAGGACTAGCCAGCTACAATGAGCAGTTCTTC.

V is TRBV19 and J is TRBJ2-7, with D tentatively TRBD2 (6 bases). V was cut by 7 bases and J by 6 bases, with 16 bases left in between. Germline assignment: CDR1 LNHDA and CDR2 SQIVND (reference sequence). This CDR3 spans 13 amino acids. CDR3 coding DNA: TGTGCCAGTACCCACCCAGCGGGCGGCGAGCAGTACTTC. Protein: CASTHPAGGEQYF.

The V call is TRBV6-4, the J call TRBJ1-1; tentatively, D is TRBD1 (6 bases). V was clipped by 6 bases and J by 1 base, with 15 bases between them. Per the germline V gene, CDR1 is MRHNA and CDR2 is SNTAGT. This CDR3 has 15 amino acids. DNA for the CDR3: TGTGCCAGCAGGCTTACGACAGGCCGGAACACTGAAGCTTTCTTT. Protein: CASRLTTGRNTEAFF.

Turning to this clone: Other DNA sequences from this sample encode an identical CDR3 as well. V gene TRBV19 combines with J gene TRBJ1-5; 8 bases map to TRBD1. This CDR3 spans 14 amino acids. The J segment lost 2 bases and the V segment lost 6 bases, leaving 3 bases of the junction unmatched. The V gene's germline CDR1 is LNHDA and CDR2 SQIVND (reference sequence). Here the CDR3 reads CASSDRGGNQPQHF. CDR3 nucleotide sequence: TGTGCCAGTAGCGACAGGGGAGGCAATCAGCCCCAGCATTTT.